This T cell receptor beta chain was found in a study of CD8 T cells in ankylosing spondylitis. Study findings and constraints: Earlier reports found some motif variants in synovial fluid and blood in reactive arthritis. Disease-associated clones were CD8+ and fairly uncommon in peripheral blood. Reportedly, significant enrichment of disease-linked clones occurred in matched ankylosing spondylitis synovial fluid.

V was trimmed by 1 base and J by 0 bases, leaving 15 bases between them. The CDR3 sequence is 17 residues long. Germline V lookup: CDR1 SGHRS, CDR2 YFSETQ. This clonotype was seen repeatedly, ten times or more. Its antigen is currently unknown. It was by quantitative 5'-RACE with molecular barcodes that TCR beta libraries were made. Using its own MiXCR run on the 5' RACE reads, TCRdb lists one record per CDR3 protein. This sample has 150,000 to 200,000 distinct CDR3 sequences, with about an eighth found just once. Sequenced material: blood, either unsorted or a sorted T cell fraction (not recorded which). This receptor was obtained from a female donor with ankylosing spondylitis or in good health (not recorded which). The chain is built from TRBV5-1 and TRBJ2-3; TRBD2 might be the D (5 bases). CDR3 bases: TGCGCCAGCAGCTTGTATAGTACGAGCGGAAGCACAGATACGCAGTATTTT. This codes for CASSLYSTSGSTDTQYF.